This passage covers 5 T cell receptor beta chains from one sample sequenced in a study of T cells in women clearing cervical HPV infection. TCRdb's copy holds only in-frame clones and misses some; the assay was immunoSEQ multiplex PCR. Recorded here are roughly 28,000 clones; the top ten clones represent 2.5% to 3%. Input material: blood buffy coat. The receptors here all came from a woman aged 18-69 years with a cervical HPV16 infection that either progressed to CIN3+ or cleared (not recorded which).

A note on this clone: The read ends 3 residues early relative to the CDR3; the germline J gene fills the gap. This chain joins TRBV2 and TRBJ2-7; 10 bases align to TRBD2. Trimming at V came to 5 bases and at J to 5 bases, leaving 6 bases not matched to a gene. The germline gives CDR1 SNHLY, CDR2 FYNNEI. The CDR3 has 14 amino acids. CDR3 protein: CASSISSGRDEQYF. Partial CDR3 DNA: TGTGCCAGCAGTATCTCTAGCGGGAGAGACGAG.

As regards this clone: The missing CDR3 end, 3 residues past where the read stops, is filled in from the germline J gene. The V and J genes are TRBV7-9 and TRBJ2-3, with unresolved D. V lost 5 bases, J lost 2 bases, and 11 bases lay in between. Germline CDR1 SEHNR, CDR2 FQNEAQ (reference sequence). CDR3 size: 14 residues. CDR3 region: CASSQATVTDTQYF. The covered CDR3 bases are TGTGCCAGCAGCCAAGCAACGGTCACAGATACG.

Of note for this clone: The read falls 3 residues short of the CDR3 end, and the missing part is taken from the germline J gene. V usage is TRBV5-3 and J usage is TRBJ2-3, with D perhaps matching TRBD1 (6 bases). TRBV5-3 is identified as an open reading frame with a role that is uncertain. The CDR3 is 15 residues long. Trimming left V 4 bases short and J 0 bases short, with 12 bases between. This CDR3 reads CARSLGQSSTDTQYF. Incomplete CDR3 DNA: TGTGCCAGAAGCCTCGGACAGTCTAGCACAGATACG.

Regarding this clone: The read halts 3 residues ahead of the CDR3 end, with the missing end drawn from the germline J gene. The chain has TRBV7-2 and TRBJ2-5, with D possibly matching TRBD2 (7 bases). CDR1 and CDR2 (germline): SGHTA, FQGNSA. V was pared by 3 bases and J by 4 bases, with 12 bases between. The CDR3 length is 14 residues. The CDR3 bases that were read are TGTGCCAGCAGCTTTTCCGGGGGGCGAGAGACC. It encodes CASSFSGGRET. The CDR3, in full, reads CASSFSGGRETQYF.

On this clone: The read ends 3 residues shy of where the CDR3 ends; the end is completed using the germline J gene. V is TRBV6-2 or TRBV6-3 and J is TRBJ2-2; 9 bases align to TRBD2. With 5 bases clipped from V and 3 bases from J, the junction kept 1 base outside the gene matches. The CDR3 covers 14 residues. From germline, CDR1 is MNHEY and CDR2 SVGEGT. Incomplete CDR3 DNA: TGTGCCAGCAGTGGCGGGGGGGACACCGGGGAG. It is translated as CASSGGGDTGE. The CDR3 as a whole reads CASSGGGDTGELFF.